The sequence of this T cell receptor beta chain was determined in a study of blood T cell repertoires in COVID-19. Study information: The samples span acute and convalescent COVID-19 from the United States, Italy and Spain.

The V and J ends lost 0 bases and 12 bases, in that order; junction bases with no gene match: 9. This CDR3 has 13 residues. The germline gives CDR1 SGDLS, CDR2 YYNGEE. This clone was picked up a small number of times. Original processing methods: Estimation of nucleated cell counts relied on the amplification of reference gene primers. Data came from immunoSEQ multiplex PCR; TCRdb stores just in-frame clones and leaves some out. Clone size and V and J calls were adopted from that table, with D and trimming inferred from the DNA. The sample includes roughly 250,000 clones, roughly three quarters seen only once; the top ten take 4%.

The chain joins TRBV9 to TRBJ2-7; 7 positions agree with TRBD1. The sequenced material came from peripheral blood. The receptor's source is a woman in her 40s with active or convalescent COVID-19. The CDR3 coding sequence is TGTGCCAGCAGCGTAGACGACAGGGAGAGGCTGTACTTC. Translating gives CASSVDDRERLYF.